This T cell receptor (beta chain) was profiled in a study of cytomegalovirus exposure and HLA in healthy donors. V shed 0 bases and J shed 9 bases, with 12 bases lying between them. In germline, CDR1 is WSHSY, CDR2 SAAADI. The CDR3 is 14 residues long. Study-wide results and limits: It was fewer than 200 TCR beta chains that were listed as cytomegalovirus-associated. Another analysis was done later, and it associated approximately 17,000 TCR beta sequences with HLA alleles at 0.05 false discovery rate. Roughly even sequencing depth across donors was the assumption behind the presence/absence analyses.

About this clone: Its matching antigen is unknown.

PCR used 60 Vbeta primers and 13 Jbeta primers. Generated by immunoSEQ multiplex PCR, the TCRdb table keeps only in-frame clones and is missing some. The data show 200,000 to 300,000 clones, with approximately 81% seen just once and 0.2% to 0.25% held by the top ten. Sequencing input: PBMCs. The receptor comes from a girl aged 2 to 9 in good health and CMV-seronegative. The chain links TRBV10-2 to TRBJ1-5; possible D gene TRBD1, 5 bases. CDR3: CASSESGGMGPQHF. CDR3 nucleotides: TGCGCCAGCAGTGAGTCGGGGGGGATGGGGCCCCAGCATTTT.